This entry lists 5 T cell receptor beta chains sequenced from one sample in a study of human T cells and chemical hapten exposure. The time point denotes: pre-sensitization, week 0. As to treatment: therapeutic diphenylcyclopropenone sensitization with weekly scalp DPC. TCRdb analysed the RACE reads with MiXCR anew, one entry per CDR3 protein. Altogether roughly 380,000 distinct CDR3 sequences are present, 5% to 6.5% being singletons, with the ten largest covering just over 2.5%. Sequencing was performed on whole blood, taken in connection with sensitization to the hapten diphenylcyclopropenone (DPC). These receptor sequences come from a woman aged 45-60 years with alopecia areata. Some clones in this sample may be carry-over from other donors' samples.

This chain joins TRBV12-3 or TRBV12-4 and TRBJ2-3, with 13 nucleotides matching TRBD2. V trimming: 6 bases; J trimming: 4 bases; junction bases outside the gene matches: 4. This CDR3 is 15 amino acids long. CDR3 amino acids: CASSWTSGSSDTQYF. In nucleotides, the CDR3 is TGTGCCAGCAGCTGGACTAGCGGGAGCTCAGATACGCAGTATTTT.

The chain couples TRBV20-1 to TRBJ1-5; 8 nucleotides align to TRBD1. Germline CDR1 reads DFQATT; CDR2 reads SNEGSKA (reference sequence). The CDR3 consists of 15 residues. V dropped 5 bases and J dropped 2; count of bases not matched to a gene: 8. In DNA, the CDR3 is TGCAGTGCTTTTGGACAGGGACGTGGCAATCAGCCCCAGCATTTT. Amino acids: CSAFGQGRGNQPQHF.

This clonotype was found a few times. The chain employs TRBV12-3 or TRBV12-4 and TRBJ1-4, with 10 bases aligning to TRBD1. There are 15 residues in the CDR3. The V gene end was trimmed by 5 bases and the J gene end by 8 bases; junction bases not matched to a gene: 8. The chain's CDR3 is CASSASGTGVEKLFF. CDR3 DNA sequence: TGTGCCAGCAGTGCCTCCGGGACAGGGGTCGAAAAACTGTTTTTT.

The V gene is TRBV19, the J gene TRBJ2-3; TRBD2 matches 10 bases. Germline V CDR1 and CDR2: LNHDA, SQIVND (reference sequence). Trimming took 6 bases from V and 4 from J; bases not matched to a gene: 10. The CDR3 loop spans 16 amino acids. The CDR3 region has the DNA TGTGCCAGTAGATCCCAGCTAGCGGGAGTGTCAGATACGCAGTATTTT. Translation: CASRSQLAGVSDTQYF.

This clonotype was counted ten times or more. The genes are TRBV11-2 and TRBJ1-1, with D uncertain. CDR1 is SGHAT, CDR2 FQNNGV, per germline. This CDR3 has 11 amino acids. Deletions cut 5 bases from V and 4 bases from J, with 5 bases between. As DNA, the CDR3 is TGTGCCAGCAGCGCCGCCACTGAAGCTTTCTTT. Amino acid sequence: CASSAATEAFF.